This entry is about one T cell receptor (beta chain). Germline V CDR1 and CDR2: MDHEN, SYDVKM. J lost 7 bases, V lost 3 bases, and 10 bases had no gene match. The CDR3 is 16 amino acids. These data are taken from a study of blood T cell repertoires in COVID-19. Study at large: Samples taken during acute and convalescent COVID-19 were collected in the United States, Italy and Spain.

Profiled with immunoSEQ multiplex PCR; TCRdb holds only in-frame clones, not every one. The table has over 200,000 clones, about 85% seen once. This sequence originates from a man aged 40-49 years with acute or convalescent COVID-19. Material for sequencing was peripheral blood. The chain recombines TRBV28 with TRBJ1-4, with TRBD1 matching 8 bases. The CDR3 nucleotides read TGTGCCAGCAGTTTGGGACAGGTCGAGCCGGGTGAAAAACTGTTTTTT. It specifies CASSLGQVEPGEKLFF.